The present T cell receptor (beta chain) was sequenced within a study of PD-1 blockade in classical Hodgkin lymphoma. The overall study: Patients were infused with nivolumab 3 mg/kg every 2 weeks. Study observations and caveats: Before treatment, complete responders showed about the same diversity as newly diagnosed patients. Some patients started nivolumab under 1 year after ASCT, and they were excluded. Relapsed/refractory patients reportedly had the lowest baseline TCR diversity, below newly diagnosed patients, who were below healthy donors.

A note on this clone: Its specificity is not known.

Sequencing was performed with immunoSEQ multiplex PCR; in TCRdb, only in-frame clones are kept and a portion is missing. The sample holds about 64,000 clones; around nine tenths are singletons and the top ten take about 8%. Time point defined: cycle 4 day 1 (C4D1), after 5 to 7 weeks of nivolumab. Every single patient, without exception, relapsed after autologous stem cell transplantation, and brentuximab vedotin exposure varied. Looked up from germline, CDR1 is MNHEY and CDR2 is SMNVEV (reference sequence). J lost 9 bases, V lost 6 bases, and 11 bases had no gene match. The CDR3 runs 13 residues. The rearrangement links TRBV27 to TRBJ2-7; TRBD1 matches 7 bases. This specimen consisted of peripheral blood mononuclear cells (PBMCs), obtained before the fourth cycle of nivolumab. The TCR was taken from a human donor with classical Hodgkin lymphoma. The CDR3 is CASSPGQRSVQYF. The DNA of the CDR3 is TGTGCCAGCAGCCCGGGACAGAGAAGTGTGCAGTACTTC.